This TCR beta chain was documented in a study of blood T cell repertoires in COVID-19. Across the study: There were acute and convalescent COVID-19 samples, and they came from the United States, Italy and Spain. From T cells, B-cell-depleted T cells, or PBMCs came the material, which was cDNA or gDNA.

In the authors' workflow: Reference gene primer amplification gave estimated nucleated cell counts. Profiling relied on immunoSEQ multiplex PCR, and the TCRdb table lists in-frame clones only, not all of them. That table furnishes V, J and clone size, whereas the DNA furnished D and trimming. Here the sample spans around 240,000 clones, around 84% being singletons. V lost 4 bases, J lost 1 base, and 10 bases lay in between. CDR3 length equals 14 residues. Germline assignment: CDR1 SGHRS and CDR2 YFSETQ. This TCR came from a woman aged 40 to 55 who had recovered from COVID-19. J is TRBJ2-3 and V is TRBV5-1; a weak D match, TRBD2 (6 bases). Sequencing was performed on peripheral blood. CDR3 amino acids: CASSDGGGTDTQYF. The DNA for the CDR3 is TGCGCCAGCAGCGACGGCGGGGGCACAGATACGCAGTATTTT.